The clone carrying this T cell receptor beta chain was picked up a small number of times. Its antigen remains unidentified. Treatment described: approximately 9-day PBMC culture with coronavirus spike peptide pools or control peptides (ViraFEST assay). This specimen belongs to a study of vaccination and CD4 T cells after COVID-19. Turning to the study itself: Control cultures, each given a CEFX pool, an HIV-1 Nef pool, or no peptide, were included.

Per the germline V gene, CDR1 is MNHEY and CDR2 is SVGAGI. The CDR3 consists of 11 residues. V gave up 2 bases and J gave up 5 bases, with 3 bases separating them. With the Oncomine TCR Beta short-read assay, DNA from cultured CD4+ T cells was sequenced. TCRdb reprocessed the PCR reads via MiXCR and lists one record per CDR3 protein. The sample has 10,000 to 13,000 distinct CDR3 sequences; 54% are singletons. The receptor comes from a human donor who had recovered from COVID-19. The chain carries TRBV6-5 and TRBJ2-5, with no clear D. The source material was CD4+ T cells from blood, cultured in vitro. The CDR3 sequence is CASSYGETQYF. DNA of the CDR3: TGTGCCAGCAGTTACGGGGAGACCCAGTACTTC.